Listed below are T cell receptor gamma chains from one sample, sequenced in a study of gamma-delta T cells after stem cell transplantation. TCRdb reanalysed the RT-PCR reads with CATT. In the table there are several hundred gamma-chain clones, around 19% of which are singletons. The sample was gamma-delta T cells. Receptors originate from a human donor. It is not recorded whose cells these are; they may come from a transplant donor. The CDR3 runs from the conserved cysteine through the conserved F or W. Each record gives: clone size, J gene, V gene, CDR3 protein, CDR3 DNA. Size tells how often a clone was seen (once, few, many) or the class of an expanded clone, and some rows leave it out.

clone size: large; J gene: TRGJ1/TRGJ2; V gene: TRGV4; CDR3 protein: CATWDESSSNYYKKLF; CDR3 DNA: TGTGCCACCTGGGATGAATCCTCGTCGAATTATTATAAGAAACTCTTT
clone size: large; J gene: TRGJ1/TRGJ2; V gene: TRGV2; CDR3 protein: CATWDGNYYKKLF; CDR3 DNA: TGTGCCACCTGGGACGGAAATTATTATAAGAAACTCTTT
clone size: large; J gene: TRGJ1/TRGJ2; V gene: TRGV2; CDR3 protein: CATCHYYKKLF; CDR3 DNA: TGTGCCACCTGCCATTATTATAAGAAACTCTTT
clone size: -; J gene: TRGJ1/TRGJ2; V gene: TRGV5; CDR3 protein: CATWPFTNYYKKLF; CDR3 DNA: TGTGCCACCTGGCCCTTTACGAATTATTATAAGAAACTCTTT
clone size: few; J gene: TRGJ1/TRGJ2; V gene: TRGV2; CDR3 protein: CATWDRNYYKKLF; CDR3 DNA: TGTGCCACCTGGGACCGGAATTATTATAAGAAACTCTTT
clone size: -; J gene: TRGJ1/TRGJ2; V gene: TRGV2; CDR3 protein: CATWDSLNYYKKLF; CDR3 DNA: TGTGCCACCTGGGACAGCCTGAATTATTATAAGAAACTCTTT
clone size: -; J gene: TRGJ1/TRGJ2; V gene: TRGV2; CDR3 protein: CATWDAHKKLF; CDR3 DNA: TGTGCCACCTGGGACGCGCATAAGAAACTCTTT
clone size: large; J gene: TRGJP2; V gene: TRGV2; CDR3 protein: CATWAGGWGSDWIKTF; CDR3 DNA: TGTGCCACCTGGGCCGGGGGCTGGGGTAGTGATTGGATCAAGACGTTT
clone size: few; J gene: TRGJ1/TRGJ2; V gene: TRGV2; CDR3 protein: CATWIYYKKLF; CDR3 DNA: TGTGCCACCTGGATTTATTATAAGAAACTCTTT